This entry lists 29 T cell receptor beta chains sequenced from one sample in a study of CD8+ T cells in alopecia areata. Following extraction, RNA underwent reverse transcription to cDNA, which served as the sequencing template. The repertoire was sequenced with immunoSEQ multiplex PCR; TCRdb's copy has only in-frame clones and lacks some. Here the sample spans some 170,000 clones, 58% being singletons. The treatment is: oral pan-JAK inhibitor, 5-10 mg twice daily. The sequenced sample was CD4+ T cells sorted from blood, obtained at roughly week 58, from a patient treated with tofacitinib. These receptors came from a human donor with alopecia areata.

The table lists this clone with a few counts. For the CDR3, the DNA is TGTGCCAGCAGCCCTCCTGACAGGGGCATTGAAGCTTTCTTT. Its translation is CASSPPDRGIEAFF. The chain uses TRBV5-6 and TRBJ1-1, with 8 bases matching TRBD1. The germline V gene encodes CDR1 SGHDT and CDR2 YYEEEE. The CDR3 contains 14 residues. Trimming cost V 4 bases and J 7 bases; bases outside gene matches: 9.

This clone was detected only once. In DNA, the CDR3 is TGTGCCAGCCGGAGCGGGGGGGCCTACAATGAGCAGTTCTTC. Encoded protein: CASRSGGAYNEQFF. The V gene is TRBV5-4, the J gene TRBJ2-1; TRBD2 agrees at 10 bases. V shed 7 bases and J 2 bases; nucleotides not matched to a gene: 3. The CDR3 is 14 residues long. Germline-derived CDR1 and CDR2 are SGHNT and YYREEE (reference sequence).

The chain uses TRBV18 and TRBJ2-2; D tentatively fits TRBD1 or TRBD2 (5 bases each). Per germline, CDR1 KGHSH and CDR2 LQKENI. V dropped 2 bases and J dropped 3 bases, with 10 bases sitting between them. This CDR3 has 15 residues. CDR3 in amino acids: CASSPGGRDTGELFF. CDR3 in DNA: TGTGCCAGCTCACCAGGGGGAAGAGACACCGGGGAGCTGTTTTTT.

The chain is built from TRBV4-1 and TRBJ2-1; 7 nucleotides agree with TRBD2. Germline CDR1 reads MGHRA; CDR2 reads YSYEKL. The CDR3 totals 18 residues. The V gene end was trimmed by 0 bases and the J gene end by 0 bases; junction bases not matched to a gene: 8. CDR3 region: CASSQDPAGGSSYNEQFF. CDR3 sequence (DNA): TGCGCCAGCAGCCAAGATCCGGCGGGCGGGAGCTCCTACAATGAGCAGTTCTTC.

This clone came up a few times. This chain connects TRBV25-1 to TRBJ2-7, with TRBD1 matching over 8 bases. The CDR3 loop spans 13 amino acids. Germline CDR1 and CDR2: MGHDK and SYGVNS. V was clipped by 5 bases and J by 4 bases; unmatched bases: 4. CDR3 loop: CASSKGQEYEQYF. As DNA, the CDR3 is TGTGCCAGCAGTAAGGGACAGGAGTACGAGCAGTACTTC.

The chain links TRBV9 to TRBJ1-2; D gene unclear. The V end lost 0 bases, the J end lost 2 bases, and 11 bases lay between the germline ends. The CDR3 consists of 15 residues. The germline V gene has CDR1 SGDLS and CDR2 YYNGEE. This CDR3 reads CASSVGWGSNYGYTF. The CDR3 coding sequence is TGTGCCAGCAGCGTAGGGTGGGGATCCAACTATGGCTACACCTTC.

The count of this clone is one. CDR3 in DNA: TGCGCCAGCACCCAGGGACAGGGGGTCTCCGAGCAGTACTTC. This sequence encodes CASTQGQGVSEQYF. The chain combines TRBV5-1 with TRBJ2-7; 11 positions agree with TRBD1. The CDR3 spans 14 residues. In germline, CDR1 is SGHRS, CDR2 YFSETQ. The junction had 8 bases not matched to a gene; V was cut back by 6 bases and J by 6 bases. Based on the CDR3 plus reference TRBV5-1 and TRBJ2-7, the full variable domain is KAGVTQTPRYLIKTRGQQVTLSCSPISGHRSVSWYQQTPGQGLQFLFEYFSETQRNKGNFPGRFSGRQFSNSRSEMNVSTLELGDSALYLCASTQGQGVSEQYFGPGTRLTVT.

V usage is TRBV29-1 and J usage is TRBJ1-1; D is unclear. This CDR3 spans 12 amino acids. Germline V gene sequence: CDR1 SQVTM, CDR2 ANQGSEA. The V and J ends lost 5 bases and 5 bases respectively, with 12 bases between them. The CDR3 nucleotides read TGCAGCGTTAGTCCTGGGGAAACTGAAGCTTTCTTT. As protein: CSVSPGETEAFF.

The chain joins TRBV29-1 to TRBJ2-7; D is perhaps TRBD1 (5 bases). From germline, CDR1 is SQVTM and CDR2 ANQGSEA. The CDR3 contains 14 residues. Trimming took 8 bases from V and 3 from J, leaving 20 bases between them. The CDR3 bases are TGCAGCACCATTAAGGGGTGGCCTAACTACGAGCAGTACTTC. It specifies CSTIKGWPNYEQYF.

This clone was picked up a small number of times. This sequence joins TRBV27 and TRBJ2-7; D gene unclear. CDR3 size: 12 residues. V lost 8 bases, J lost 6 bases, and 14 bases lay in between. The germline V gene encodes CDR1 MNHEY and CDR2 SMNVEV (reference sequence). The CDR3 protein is CASSQGGVEQYF. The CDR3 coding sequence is TGTGCCAGCTCCCAAGGTGGGGTCGAGCAGTACTTC.

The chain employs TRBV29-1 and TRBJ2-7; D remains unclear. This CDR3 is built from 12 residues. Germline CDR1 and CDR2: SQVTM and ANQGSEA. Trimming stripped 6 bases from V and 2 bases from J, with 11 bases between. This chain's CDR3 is CSVWTETYEQYF. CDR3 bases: TGCAGCGTCTGGACGGAAACCTACGAGCAGTACTTC.

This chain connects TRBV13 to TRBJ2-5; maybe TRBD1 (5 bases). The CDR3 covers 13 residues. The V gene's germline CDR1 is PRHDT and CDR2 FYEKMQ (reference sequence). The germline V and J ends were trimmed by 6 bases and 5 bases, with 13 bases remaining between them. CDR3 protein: CASSARVTETQYF. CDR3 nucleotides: TGTGCCAGCAGTGCCAGGGTGACGGAGACCCAGTACTTC. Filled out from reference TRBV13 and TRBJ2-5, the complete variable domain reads AAGVIQSPRHLIKEKRETATLKCYPIPRHDTVYWYQQGPGQDPQFLISFYEKMQSDKGSIPDRFSAQQFSDYHSELNMSSLELGDSALYFCASSARVTETQYFGPGTRLLVL.

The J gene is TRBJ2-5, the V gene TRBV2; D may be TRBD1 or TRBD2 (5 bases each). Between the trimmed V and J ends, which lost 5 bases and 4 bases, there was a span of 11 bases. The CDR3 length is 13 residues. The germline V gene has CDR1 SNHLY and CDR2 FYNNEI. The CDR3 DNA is TGTGCCAGCAGTCCAGTAGGGACAGAGACCCAGTACTTC. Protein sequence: CASSPVGTETQYF.

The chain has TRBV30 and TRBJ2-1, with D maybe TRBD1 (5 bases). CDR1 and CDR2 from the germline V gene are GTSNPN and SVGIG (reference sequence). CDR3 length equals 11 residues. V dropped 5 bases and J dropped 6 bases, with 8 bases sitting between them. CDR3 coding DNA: TGTGCCTGGGGGGCCTTCAATGAGCAGTTCTTC. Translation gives CAWGAFNEQFF.

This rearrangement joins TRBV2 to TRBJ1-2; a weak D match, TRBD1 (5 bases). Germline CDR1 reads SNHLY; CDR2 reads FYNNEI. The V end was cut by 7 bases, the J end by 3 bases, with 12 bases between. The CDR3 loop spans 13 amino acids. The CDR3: CASTPTADYGYTF. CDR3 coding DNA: TGTGCCAGCACCCCGACAGCCGACTATGGCTACACCTTC.

DNA of the CDR3: TGTGCCAGCAGCCACACTTCACGGTTTAACTATGGCTACACCTTC. Translated: CASSHTSRFNYGYTF. V usage is TRBV14 and J usage is TRBJ1-2; D is ambiguous. This CDR3 has 15 amino acids. Germline V lookup: CDR1 SGHDN, CDR2 FVKESK. The ends were cut back, 3 bases at V and 1 base at J, with 12 bases in the middle.

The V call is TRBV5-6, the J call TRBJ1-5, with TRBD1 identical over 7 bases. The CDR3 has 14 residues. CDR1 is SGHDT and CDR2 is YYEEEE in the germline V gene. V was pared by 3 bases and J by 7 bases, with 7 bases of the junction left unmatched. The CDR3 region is CASSSTGIGQPQHF. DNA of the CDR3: TGTGCCAGCAGCTCGACAGGGATAGGACAGCCCCAGCATTTT.

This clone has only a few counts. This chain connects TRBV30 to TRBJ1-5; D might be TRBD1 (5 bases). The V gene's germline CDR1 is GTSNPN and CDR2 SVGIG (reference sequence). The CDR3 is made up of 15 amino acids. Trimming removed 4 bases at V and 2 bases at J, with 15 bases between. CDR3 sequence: CAWTPGGGGNQPQHF. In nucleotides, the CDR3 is TGTGCCTGGACCCCGGGGGGAGGTGGCAATCAGCCCCAGCATTTT.

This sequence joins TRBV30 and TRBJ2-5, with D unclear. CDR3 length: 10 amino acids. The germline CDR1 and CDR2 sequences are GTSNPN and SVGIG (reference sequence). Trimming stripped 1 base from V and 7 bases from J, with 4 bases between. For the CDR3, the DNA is TGTGCCTGGAGTGAGGGGACCCAGTACTTC. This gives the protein CAWSEGTQYF.

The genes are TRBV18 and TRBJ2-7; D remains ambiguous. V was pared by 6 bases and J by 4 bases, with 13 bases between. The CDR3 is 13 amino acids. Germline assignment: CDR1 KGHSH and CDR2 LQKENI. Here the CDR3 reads CASSSNSKYEQYF. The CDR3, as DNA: TGTGCCAGCTCGTCGAACAGCAAATACGAGCAGTACTTC.

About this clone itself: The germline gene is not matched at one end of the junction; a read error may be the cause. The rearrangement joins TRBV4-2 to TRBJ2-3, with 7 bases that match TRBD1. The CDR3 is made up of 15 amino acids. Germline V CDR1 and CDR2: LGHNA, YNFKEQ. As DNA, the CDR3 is TGTGCCAGCAGCCAAGGTGACAGGGAAGCAGACACGCAGTATTTT. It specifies CASSQGDREADTQYF.

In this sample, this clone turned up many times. The CDR3 loop is CASSDRGNTGELFF. CDR3 in DNA: TGCGCCAGCAGCGACAGGGGGAACACCGGGGAGCTGTTTTTT. This chain joins TRBV4-1 and TRBJ2-2; 8 positions match TRBD1. In germline, CDR1 is MGHRA, CDR2 YSYEKL. CDR3 size: 14 residues. V lost 5 bases and J lost 1; bases outside the gene matches: 0.

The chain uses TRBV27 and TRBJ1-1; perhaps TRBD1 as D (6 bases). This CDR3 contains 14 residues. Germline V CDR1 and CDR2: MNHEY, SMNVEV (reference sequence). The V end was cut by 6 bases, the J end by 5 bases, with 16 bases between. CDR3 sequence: CASRRTTGGTEAFF. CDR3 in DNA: TGTGCCAGCAGGCGAACGACAGGAGGGACTGAAGCTTTCTTT.

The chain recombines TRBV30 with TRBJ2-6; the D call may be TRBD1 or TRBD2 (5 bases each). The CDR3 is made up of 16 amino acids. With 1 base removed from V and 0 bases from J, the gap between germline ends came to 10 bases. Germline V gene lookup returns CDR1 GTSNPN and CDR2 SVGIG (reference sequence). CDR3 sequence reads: CAWSGRGASGANVLTF. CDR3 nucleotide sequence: TGTGCCTGGAGTGGGAGAGGGGCCTCTGGGGCCAACGTCCTGACTTTC. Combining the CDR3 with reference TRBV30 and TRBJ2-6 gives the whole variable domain SQTIHQWPATLVQPVGSPLSLECTVEGTSNPNLYWYRQAAGRGLQLLFYSVGIGQISSEVPQNLSASRPQDRQFILSSKKLLLSDSGFYLCAWSGRGASGANVLTFGAGSRLTVL.

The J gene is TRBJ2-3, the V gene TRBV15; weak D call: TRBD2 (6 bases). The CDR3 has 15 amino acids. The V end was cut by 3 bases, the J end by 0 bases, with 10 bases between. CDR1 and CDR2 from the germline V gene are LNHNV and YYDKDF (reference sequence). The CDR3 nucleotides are TGTGCCACCAGCAGCGCGGGGTATAGCACAGATACGCAGTATTTT. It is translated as CATSSAGYSTDTQYF.

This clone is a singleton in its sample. The CDR3 DNA reads as TGTGCCAGTAGTATGAGGGACAGGAATGCTTTCTTT. It encodes CASSMRDRNAFF. The chain has TRBV19 and TRBJ1-1, with 8 bases matching TRBD1. CDR3 length: 12 residues. Looked up from germline, CDR1 is LNHDA and CDR2 is SQIVND (reference sequence). Losses at the gene ends were 3 bases for V and 11 bases for J; bases not matched to a gene: 5.

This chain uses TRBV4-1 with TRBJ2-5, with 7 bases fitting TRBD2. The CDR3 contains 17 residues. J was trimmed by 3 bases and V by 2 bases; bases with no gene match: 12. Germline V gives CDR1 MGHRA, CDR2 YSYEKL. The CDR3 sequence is CASSQNPTRGTKETQYF. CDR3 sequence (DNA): TGCGCCAGCAGCCAAAACCCTACCCGGGGGACTAAAGAGACCCAGTACTTC.

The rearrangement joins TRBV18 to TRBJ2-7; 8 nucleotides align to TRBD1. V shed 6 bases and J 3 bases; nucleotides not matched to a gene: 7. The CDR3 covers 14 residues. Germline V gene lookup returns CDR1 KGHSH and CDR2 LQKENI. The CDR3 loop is CASSSIGTGYEQYF. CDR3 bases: TGTGCCAGCTCGTCGATTGGGACAGGCTACGAGCAGTACTTC.

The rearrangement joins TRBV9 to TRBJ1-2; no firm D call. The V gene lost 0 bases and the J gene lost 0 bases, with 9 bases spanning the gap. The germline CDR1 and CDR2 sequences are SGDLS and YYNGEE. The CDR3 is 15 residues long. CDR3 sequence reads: CASSVGTVANYGYTF. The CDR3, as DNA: TGTGCCAGCAGCGTAGGTACGGTTGCTAACTATGGCTACACCTTC.